This T cell receptor beta chain is drawn from a study of human T cells and chemical hapten exposure. Study context: Variability of per-sample TCR yields stemmed mainly from small differences in pooled library volume.

Overall study results and limits: DPC sensitization left the count of TCRs above 1 in 1000 unchanged.

Individual cDNA molecules had unique molecular identifiers attached to them by the library. Each CDR3 protein is one row after TCRdb ran MiXCR on the RACE reads. The repertoire holds tens of thousands of distinct CDR3 sequences, with about 8.7% as singletons. In its sample, this clonotype was seen many times. Its antigen is unidentified. The CDR3 has 13 amino acids. V was clipped by 3 bases and J by 2 bases, with 3 bases between them. Germline values: CDR1 KGHDR, CDR2 SFDVKD. As to time point: healthy volunteer bleed at 2 weeks. Before extraction, the whole blood was not fractionated, and total RNA was taken from it.

The chain carries TRBV24-1 and TRBJ2-2; unclear D gene. The TCR was taken from a female donor in good health. Some clones in this sample may be carry-over from other donors' samples. The sample consisted of whole blood. The CDR3 spells CATSDQNTGELFF. For the CDR3, the DNA is TGTGCCACCAGTGATCAAAACACCGGGGAGCTGTTTTTT.